Following are 27 T cell receptor beta chains from one sample sequenced in a study of Graves' ophthalmopathy and Graves' hyperthyroidism. The study amplified TCR beta CDR3 regions using RNA transcripts. The authors performed first-round RT-PCR with HTBI primers and then a second-round multiplex PCR. TCRdb fed the multiplex PCR reads into MiXCR, producing one record per CDR3 protein. This table has over a million distinct CDR3 sequences, about 35% appearing once. Sequences were obtained from peripheral blood or thyroid tissue (not recorded which). The receptors were gathered from an adult man with Graves' hyperthyroidism.

This clonotype was seen ten or more times. The J gene is TRBJ2-2, the V gene TRBV25-1; TRBD2 matches 7 bases. V dropped 5 bases and J dropped 0; count of bases not matched to a gene: 6. Germline V gene lookup returns CDR1 MGHDK and CDR2 SYGVNS. This CDR3 contains 16 residues. The CDR3 region has the DNA TGTGCCAGCAGTCCTCCTAGCGGAGCGAACACCGGGGAGCTGTTTTTT. Amino acids: CASSPPSGANTGELFF.

This clonotype was counted only a few times. V and J are TRBV27 and TRBJ1-5; TRBD1 matches at 8 bases. V was clipped by 6 bases and J by 10 bases; unmatched bases: 11. Germline V gene sequence: CDR1 MNHEY, CDR2 SMNVEV (reference sequence). The CDR3 loop spans 14 amino acids. The CDR3 here is CASSLDRGSSPQHF. The CDR3 DNA sequence: TGTGCCAGCAGCTTAGACAGGGGAAGCTCTCCCCAGCATTTT.

This clonotype was detected only a few times. This rearrangement joins TRBV4-3 to TRBJ1-2, with unresolved D. The CDR3 has 15 amino acids. Trimming took 1 base from V and 2 from J, leaving 11 bases between them. Germline V gene sequence: CDR1 LGHNA, CDR2 YSLEER. For the CDR3, the DNA is TGCGCCAGCAGCCAAGGGGCTACTTCAAACTATGGCTACACCTTC. This gives the protein CASSQGATSNYGYTF.

Details on this clonotype: Possible read error: a much larger clone is one base away. The rearrangement joins TRBV20-1 to TRBJ1-1, with D perhaps matching TRBD1 (5 bases). The length of the CDR3 is 14 residues. The germline V gene has CDR1 DFQATT and CDR2 SNEGSKA (reference sequence). The CDR3 protein is CIARAPGLNTEAFF. The CDR3 nucleotides read TGCATTGCTAGAGCCCCGGGACTTAACACTGAAGCTTTCTTT.

The chain couples TRBV5-1 to TRBJ1-1; no reliable D call. The V and J ends lost 0 bases and 4 bases respectively, with 10 bases between them. CDR1 and CDR2 (germline): SGHRS, YFSETQ. The CDR3 is made up of 14 amino acids. As DNA, the CDR3 is TGCGCCAGCAGCTTGGCCGAGGAGGCCACTGAAGCTTTCTTT. It is translated as CASSLAEEATEAFF.

The chain uses TRBV7-7 and TRBJ1-6, with 8 bases that match TRBD1. In germline, CDR1 is SSHAT, CDR2 FNYEAQ (reference sequence). V was pared by 5 bases and J by 7 bases, with 4 bases of the junction left unmatched. This CDR3 is 14 amino acids long. The DNA for the CDR3 is TGTGCCAGCAGCCGGGACAGGAGGAATTCACCCCTCCACTTT. Translated, it gives CASSRDRRNSPLHF. The whole variable domain, filled in from reference TRBV7-7 and TRBJ1-6, reads GAGVSQSPRYKVTKRGQDVTLRCDPISSHATLYWYQQALGQGPEFLTYFNYEAQPDKSGLPSDRFSAERPEGSISTLTIQRTEQRDSAMYRCASSRDRRNSPLHFGNGTRLTVT.

CDR3 sequence: CARAEEEQYF. The DNA of the CDR3 is TGTGCCAGGGCGGAAGAGGAGCAGTACTTC. The rearrangement links TRBV2 to TRBJ2-7; D unclear. Germline loops: CDR1 SNHLY, CDR2 FYNNEI. Trimming shortened V by 9 bases and J by 7 bases, and 10 bases separated the two germline ends. The CDR3 loop spans 10 amino acids.

The V gene is TRBV7-9, the J gene TRBJ2-5, with 11 bases aligning to TRBD2. Per germline, CDR1 SEHNR and CDR2 FQNEAQ (reference sequence). This CDR3 is built from 16 residues. V gave up 1 base and J gave up 4 bases; unmatched junction bases: 5. Here the CDR3 DNA reads TGTGCCAGCAGCTTAGTTACTAGCGGGAGTGGAGAGACCCAGTACTTC. Protein sequence: CASSLVTSGSGETQYF.

In this sample, this clonotype turned up once. Just one base apart from a much larger clone, this may be a read error. The chain joins TRBV29-1 to TRBJ2-7; D assignment may be TRBD1 or TRBD2 (6 bases each). This CDR3 region has 13 residues. Per the germline V gene, CDR1 is SQVTM and CDR2 is ANQGSEA. CDR3 sequence: CSVERGRGDERYF. CDR3 bases: TGCAGCGTTGAAAGGGGAAGGGGGGACGAGCGGTACTTC.

A few counts support this clonotype. This rearrangement joins TRBV28 to TRBJ2-2, with a possible D match to TRBD1 (5 bases). Germline CDR1 reads MDHEN; CDR2 reads SYDVKM. V lost 7 bases to trimming and J lost 1 base, with 10 bases between them. The CDR3 is 14 amino acids. CDR3 DNA: TGTGCCAGCAAGGGGCTCGGGAACACCGGGGAGCTGTTTTTT. This translates into CASKGLGNTGELFF.

The chain links TRBV9 to TRBJ1-2, with TRBD1 matching 8 bases. With V trimmed by 4 bases and J by 8 bases, 7 bases remained unmatched. This CDR3 spans 13 amino acids. Germline V CDR1 and CDR2: SGDLS, YYNGEE. CDR3 protein: CASSQGQAVGYTF. The CDR3 DNA is TGTGCCAGCAGCCAGGGACAGGCGGTAGGCTACACCTTC.

The V gene is TRBV6-5, the J gene TRBJ2-5; D not resolved. Germline V gene data show CDR1 as MNHEY and CDR2 as SVGAGI. The CDR3 sequence is 12 residues long. With 6 bases removed from V and 7 bases from J, the gap between germline ends came to 12 bases. The CDR3, as DNA: TGTGCCAGCAGCACCGCGAAAGGGACCCAGTACTTC. Its protein is CASSTAKGTQYF.

This clonotype was seen more than once but under ten times. A read error may account for a junction end that differs from germline. V usage is TRBV10-3 and J usage is TRBJ2-7; D unclear. Germline V CDR1 and CDR2: ENHRY, SYGVKD. The CDR3 sequence is 12 residues long. The CDR3 sequence: CASSFGFLEQYF. The CDR3 DNA sequence: TGTGCCAGCAGTTTCGGGTTCCTGGAGCAGTACTTC.

This chain connects TRBV20-1 to TRBJ2-3; 8 positions match TRBD2. The trim removed 5 bases at V and 1 base at J, leaving 14 bases unmatched. The CDR3 covers 17 residues. Germline CDR1 and CDR2: DFQATT and SNEGSKA (reference sequence). In DNA form, the CDR3 reads TGCAGTGCTGCCAGACTCCCGGGGGGGGGGGGCACAGATACGCAGTATTTT. Translated, it gives CSAARLPGGGGTDTQYF.

The J gene is TRBJ1-2, the V gene TRBV7-2; D uncertain. Trimming left V 5 bases short and J 4 bases short, with 23 bases between. The CDR3 totals 17 residues. Germline V lookup: CDR1 SGHTA, CDR2 FQGNSA. The CDR3 bases are TGTGCCAGCAGCCCTCGACTAGCGGGCAGACTCGGCTATGGCTACACCTTC. Translated, it gives CASSPRLAGRLGYGYTF.

V usage is TRBV20-1 and J usage is TRBJ2-5; 7 bases agree with TRBD2. The CDR3 totals 15 residues. V was pared by 6 bases and J by 5 bases, with 15 bases of the junction left unmatched. Germline V gene data show CDR1 as DFQATT and CDR2 as SNEGSKA (reference sequence). CDR3 DNA: TGCAGTGCGGGGGACTCCGCGACTAGCCTTGAGACCCAGTACTTC. Its protein product is CSAGDSATSLETQYF.

With regard to this clonotype: The junction departs from the called germline gene at one end, perhaps through a read error. The rearrangement links TRBV7-9 to TRBJ2-7, with 8 bases fitting TRBD1. The germline V gene has CDR1 SEHNR and CDR2 FQNEAQ (reference sequence). This CDR3 comprises 14 residues. The CDR3, as DNA: TGTGCCAGCGGCTTTTACAGGGGGAATCACGAGCAGTACTTC. Its protein is CASGFYRGNHEQYF.

The chain employs TRBV7-9 and TRBJ1-6; tentative D call: TRBD1 (6 bases). The CDR3 extends over 13 amino acids. Germline V gene sequence: CDR1 SEHNR, CDR2 FQNEAQ (reference sequence). V was pared by 5 bases and J by 13 bases, with 15 bases between. For the CDR3, the DNA is TGTGCCAGCAGCGTCAACAGGGAGTTTCCCCTCCACTTT. It codes for CASSVNREFPLHF. Full variable domain (missing parts from reference TRBV7-9 and TRBJ1-6): DTGVSQNPRHKITKRGQNVTFRCDPISEHNRLYWYRQTLGQGPEFLTYFQNEAQLEKSRLLSDRFSAERPKGSFSTLEIQRTEQGDSAMYLCASSVNREFPLHFGNGTRLTVT.

This clonotype has only a few counts. V usage is TRBV20-1 and J usage is TRBJ1-3, with 7 bases identical to TRBD1. CDR1 is DFQATT and CDR2 is SNEGSKA in the germline V gene (reference sequence). J lost 7 bases, V lost 6 bases, and 21 bases had no gene match. This CDR3 is 17 amino acids long. CDR3 sequence reads: CSATSSSPQGDRNTIYF. The CDR3 bases are TGCAGTGCCACATCTTCCTCCCCTCAGGGGGATAGGAACACCATATATTTT.

This clonotype occurred many times. This chain uses TRBV2 with TRBJ1-2; 8 nucleotides match TRBD1. Germline V gene lookup returns CDR1 SNHLY and CDR2 FYNNEI. This CDR3 contains 13 residues. V lost 7 bases and J lost 6; bases outside the gene matches: 7. The CDR3 nucleotides read TGTGCCAGCAATCTCCAGGGGGCGGATGGCTACACCTTC. Its translation is CASNLQGADGYTF. Variable domain in full (rest from reference TRBV2 and TRBJ1-2): EPEVTQTPSHQVTQMGQEVILRCVPISNHLYFYWYRQILGQKVEFLVSFYNNEISEKSEIFDDQFSVERPDGSNFTLKIRSTKLEDSAMYFCASNLQGADGYTFGSGTRLTVV.

This clonotype has a count of ten or more. This chain uses TRBV6-1 with TRBJ2-7; no definite D call. V was cut by 5 bases and J by 7 bases, with 18 bases left in between. The CDR3 is 14 residues long. Germline V gene data show CDR1 as MNHNS and CDR2 as SASEGT. CDR3 DNA sequence: TGTGCCAGCAGTCCCTTGCCGGACGGAAAAGAGCAGTACTTC. Amino acid sequence: CASSPLPDGKEQYF.

This clonotype was observed many times. This chain connects TRBV25-1 to TRBJ1-3; D ambiguous. The V gene's germline CDR1 is MGHDK and CDR2 SYGVNS. The CDR3 runs 13 residues. V lost 9 bases and J lost 1, with 10 bases in between. CDR3 sequence reads: CASTPGSGNTIYF. The CDR3 nucleotides are TGTGCCAGTACCCCAGGATCTGGAAACACCATATATTTT.

As to this clonotype: The junction departs from the called germline gene at one end, perhaps through a read error. The chain joins TRBV10-3 to TRBJ1-5; D possibly corresponds to TRBD1 (5 bases). Germline CDR1 ENHRY, CDR2 SYGVKD. This CDR3 is built from 14 residues. CDR3 amino acids: CASSGKEGNTGELF. In DNA, the CDR3 is TGTGCCAGCAGTGGTAAAGAGGGGAACACCGGGGAGCTGTTT.

This clonotype was recorded many times. This chain joins TRBV20-1 and TRBJ2-2; 8 positions match TRBD1. With V trimmed by 2 bases and J by 4 bases, 12 bases remained unmatched. CDR1 and CDR2 from the germline V gene are DFQATT and SNEGSKA (reference sequence). The length of the CDR3 is 17 residues. The DNA of the CDR3 is TGCAGTGCTAGACTCGCTCGTGGACAGGGTGGCACCGGGGAGCTGTTTTTT. Translating it yields CSARLARGQGGTGELFF.

This clonotype was observed at least ten times. V gene TRBV29-1 combines with J gene TRBJ2-7; D gene unclear. The V end lost 7 bases, the J end lost 5 bases, and 15 bases lay between the germline ends. The CDR3 contains 12 residues. Germline CDR1 SQVTM, CDR2 ANQGSEA. In DNA form, the CDR3 reads TGCAGCGCCATGGGCCCCGTGGACGAGCAGTACTTC. As protein: CSAMGPVDEQYF.

This clonotype was seen repeatedly, ten times or more. The CDR3 DNA is TGTGCCAGCAGCCAGCGTGGGGGCGTCCCCCAAGAGACCCAGTACTTC. As protein: CASSQRGGVPQETQYF. This chain uses TRBV7-2 with TRBJ2-5; a weak D match, TRBD1 (6 bases). Germline V gene sequence: CDR1 SGHTA, CDR2 FQGNSA. V lost 5 bases and J 1 base, leaving 17 bases between the germline ends. The CDR3 contains 16 residues.

This clonotype was recorded at least ten times. The genes are TRBV5-4 and TRBJ1-1, with a tentative D call TRBD1 (5 bases). The CDR3 has 15 amino acids. Trimming shortened V by 4 bases and J by 5 bases, and 18 bases separated the two germline ends. Germline V gene data show CDR1 as SGHNT and CDR2 as YYREEE (reference sequence). The CDR3 protein is CASSPRGRLETEAFF. The CDR3 coding sequence is TGTGCCAGCAGCCCGAGGGGAAGACTAGAAACTGAAGCTTTCTTT.